A single sample gave rise to the 8 T cell receptor beta chains below, sequenced in a study of shared clonotypes between healthy human individuals. The data were produced by immunoSEQ multiplex PCR, yet TCRdb's version contains in-frame clones alone and is incomplete. In the table there are some 500,000 clones, about 96% of which are singletons. Input material: naive CD4+ T cells sorted from blood. Described subset: CD45RA+ positively selected. The receptors stem from a woman under 40 in good health.

This clone was recorded once. The rearrangement joins TRBV30 to TRBJ1-1; D possibly corresponds to TRBD1 (6 bases). CDR3 length: 17 amino acids. The germline V gene encodes CDR1 GTSNPN and CDR2 SVGIG (reference sequence). Deletions cut 0 bases from V and 3 bases from J, with 20 bases between. The CDR3 here is CAWSVQTRTDGDTEAFF. For the CDR3, the DNA is TGTGCCTGGAGTGTACAAACACGGACAGATGGGGACACTGAAGCTTTCTTT.

The chain has TRBV7-8 and TRBJ2-4; the match to TRBD2 covers 7 bases. CDR1 SGHVS and CDR2 FQNEAQ come from the germline V gene. The CDR3 runs 15 residues. Trimming at V came to 5 bases and at J to 7 bases, leaving 11 bases not matched to a gene. The CDR3 is CASSARLAAGNIQYF. Written as DNA, the CDR3 is TGTGCCAGCAGCGCCCGACTAGCCGCAGGGAACATTCAGTACTTC.

This clone has only one observation. The chain recombines TRBV18 with TRBJ2-1, with 9 nucleotides matching TRBD2. After removal of 1 base from V and 0 bases from J, the junction contained 7 bases not matched to a gene. CDR1 and CDR2 (germline): KGHSH, LQKENI. The CDR3 is 18 amino acids. The chain's CDR3 is CASSPQASGASSYNEQFF. The CDR3 coding sequence is TGTGCCAGCTCACCACAAGCTAGCGGGGCGAGCTCCTACAATGAGCAGTTCTTC.

This chain joins TRBV6-5 and TRBJ1-4; 7 nucleotides match TRBD1. Germline CDR1 is MNHEY and CDR2 is SVGAGI. This CDR3 is built from 15 residues. The J segment lost 4 bases and the V segment lost 5 bases, leaving 7 bases of the junction unmatched. CDR3 protein: CASSNQRGLNEKLFF. The CDR3 coding sequence is TGTGCCAGCAGTAACCAAAGGGGGCTTAATGAAAAACTGTTTTTT.

J is TRBJ1-1 and V is TRBV19; the D is unclear. V was trimmed by 4 bases and J by 4 bases, leaving 13 bases between them. CDR1 LNHDA and CDR2 SQIVND come from the germline V gene (reference sequence). CDR3 length equals 14 residues. CDR3 amino acids: CASSRAGGSTEAFF. CDR3 coding DNA: TGTGCCAGTAGTAGGGCAGGAGGGAGCACTGAAGCTTTCTTT. Variable domain in full (rest from reference TRBV19 and TRBJ1-1): DGGITQSPKYLFRKEGQNVTLSCEQNLNHDAMYWYRQDPGQGLRLIYYSQIVNDFQKGDIAEGYSVSREKKESFPLTVTSAQKNPTAFYLCASSRAGGSTEAFFGQGTRLTVV.

This clone was seen just once. This chain links TRBV28 with TRBJ2-6; D is uncertain. Trimming pared 1 base from V and 8 bases from J, leaving 9 bases between. Germline values: CDR1 MDHEN, CDR2 SYDVKM. The length of the CDR3 is 14 residues. The CDR3 region has the DNA TGTGCCAGCAGTTTATCCCCTCGCACCAACGTCCTGACTTTC. Its protein is CASSLSPRTNVLTF.

V gene TRBV10-3 combines with J gene TRBJ2-7; no reliable D call. V was pared by 4 bases and J by 0 bases, with 10 bases between. Germline V gene sequence: CDR1 ENHRY, CDR2 SYGVKD. The CDR3 covers 14 residues. Written as DNA, the CDR3 is TGTGCCATCAGTGGCACAGCCACCTCCTACGAGCAGTACTTC. It yields the protein CAISGTATSYEQYF.

This clone was seen a handful of times. For the CDR3, the DNA is TGTGCCAGCAGCAAAGACAGGGGTCATCAGCCCCAGCATTTT. It yields the protein CASSKDRGHQPQHF. This chain connects TRBV27 to TRBJ1-5; 8 bases map to TRBD1. Trimming removed 6 bases from V and 5 bases from J; junction bases left unmatched: 6. The CDR3 extends over 14 amino acids. Germline V CDR1 and CDR2: MNHEY, SMNVEV (reference sequence).